A single sample gave rise to the 29 T cell receptor beta chains below, sequenced in a study of cytomegalovirus exposure and HLA in healthy donors. The method was immunoSEQ multiplex PCR; TCRdb's version includes in-frame clones alone and lacks a portion of them. The repertoire holds around 150,000 clones, over 85% seen once, with 3.5% to 4.5% in the top ten. The specimen sequenced was PBMCs. The source is a man between 18 and 35 years old in good health and CMV-seropositive.

Here the CDR3 reads CARSLGSSYYEQYF. CDR3 coding DNA: TGTGCCAGAAGCTTGGGTAGTTCGTACTACGAGCAGTACTTC. The chain uses TRBV5-3 and TRBJ2-7; D unclear. TRBV5-3 is recorded as an ORF, its role being uncertain. CDR3 length: 14 residues. Trimming took 0 bases from V and 3 from J, leaving 10 bases between them.

This rearrangement joins TRBV19 to TRBJ2-1; 12 nucleotides agree with TRBD2. The germline V gene encodes CDR1 LNHDA and CDR2 SQIVND (reference sequence). This CDR3 has 15 amino acids. After removal of 7 bases from V and 2 bases from J, the junction contained 3 bases not matched to a gene. CDR3 amino acids: CASKLAGGTYNEQFF. CDR3 DNA: TGTGCCAGTAAACTAGCGGGAGGTACCTACAATGAGCAGTTCTTC.

This clone was seen ten or more times. The chain employs TRBV11-2 and TRBJ2-2, with unresolved D. The V gene lost 8 bases and the J gene lost 5 bases, with 12 bases spanning the gap. This CDR3 is built from 13 residues. Germline CDR1 reads SGHAT; CDR2 reads FQNNGV. The CDR3 region has the DNA TGTGCCAGCCCGTACCCACGGACCGGGGAGCTGTTTTTT. It codes for CASPYPRTGELFF.

The chain is built from TRBV4-1 and TRBJ1-5, with D maybe TRBD1 (5 bases). The germline V gene encodes CDR1 MGHRA and CDR2 YSYEKL. The CDR3 contains 16 residues. Trimming took 0 bases from V and 7 from J, leaving 16 bases between them. CDR3 amino acids: CASSQDPMWGGQPQHF. Here the CDR3 DNA reads TGCGCCAGCAGCCAAGATCCTATGTGGGGGGGGCAGCCCCAGCATTTT.

The rearrangement uses TRBV27 and TRBJ1-4; TRBD1 might be the D (6 bases). The CDR3 has 14 amino acids. CDR1 and CDR2 from the germline V gene are MNHEY and SMNVEV (reference sequence). The V gene lost 1 base and the J gene lost 6 bases, with 9 bases spanning the gap. In DNA, the CDR3 is TGTGCCAGCAGTTTATTAGCAGGGGATGAAAAACTGTTTTTT. Translated, it gives CASSLLAGDEKLFF.

This sequence joins TRBV10-3 and TRBJ1-2; TRBD1 agrees at 11 bases. Germline assignment: CDR1 ENHRY and CDR2 SYGVKD. After removal of 6 bases from V and 6 bases from J, the junction contained 9 bases not matched to a gene. CDR3 length: 15 residues. The CDR3 DNA reads TGTGCCATCAGAGTCACCGGGACAGGGGGTAATGGCTACACCTTC. Its protein product is CAIRVTGTGGNGYTF.

This rearrangement joins TRBV18 to TRBJ2-7, with 9 positions matching TRBD1. Germline V gene sequence: CDR1 KGHSH, CDR2 LQKENI. The CDR3 contains 15 residues. The ends lost 3 bases at V and 3 bases at J; junction bases unmatched: 6. As DNA, the CDR3 is TGTGCCAGCTCACCGGGACAGGGTGAACACTACGAGCAGTACTTC. Its protein product is CASSPGQGEHYEQYF.

This sequence joins TRBV9 and TRBJ1-2; D possibly corresponds to TRBD1 (6 bases). This CDR3 is built from 15 residues. Per germline, CDR1 SGDLS and CDR2 YYNGEE. Trimming took 3 bases from V and 0 from J, leaving 12 bases between them. The CDR3 sequence: CASSAADRPNYGYTF. CDR3 bases: TGTGCCAGCAGCGCTGCGGACAGACCTAACTATGGCTACACCTTC.

The chain links TRBV7-2 to TRBJ2-1; 7 bases agree with TRBD2. The CDR3 is made up of 15 amino acids. CDR1 and CDR2 from the germline V gene are SGHTA and FQGNSA. V was pared by 2 bases and J by 7 bases, with 8 bases of the junction left unmatched. CDR3 sequence: CASSLSVGRSNEQFF. DNA for the CDR3: TGTGCCAGCAGCTTATCCGTCGGGAGGTCAAATGAGCAGTTCTTC.

V usage is TRBV28 and J usage is TRBJ1-2; D not resolved. The germline CDR1 and CDR2 sequences are MDHEN and SYDVKM. The CDR3 is 14 residues long. V dropped 6 bases and J dropped 0 bases, with 11 bases sitting between them. CDR3 sequence: CASSGFGANYGYTF. For the CDR3, the DNA is TGTGCCAGCAGCGGGTTCGGAGCTAACTATGGCTACACCTTC.

V usage is TRBV5-1 and J usage is TRBJ2-7; D is unclear. The CDR3 consists of 16 residues. The germline gives CDR1 SGHRS, CDR2 YFSETQ. Between the trimmed V and J ends, which lost 5 bases and 0 bases, there was a span of 18 bases. CDR3 nucleotides: TGCGCCAGCAGTGAAACATCCACCAACCCCTCCTACGAGCAGTACTTC. This encodes CASSETSTNPSYEQYF.

The rearrangement uses TRBV4-2 and TRBJ2-7; weak D call: TRBD2 (5 bases). Germline-derived CDR1 and CDR2 are LGHNA and YNFKEQ. The CDR3 has 16 residues. Trimming cost V 4 bases and J 6 bases, with 22 bases left between them. As DNA, the CDR3 is TGTGCCAGCAGCCCCCCTGGGAGCGCGAGCATATTCGAGCAGTACTTC. It specifies CASSPPGSASIFEQYF.

The chain carries TRBV2 and TRBJ1-3, with unresolved D. The CDR3 runs 15 residues. Trimming removed 0 bases from V and 1 base from J, with 7 bases in between. The germline V gene has CDR1 SNHLY and CDR2 FYNNEI. This chain's CDR3 is CASSEAGFSGNTIYF. The CDR3 nucleotides read TGTGCCAGCAGTGAAGCCGGGTTTTCTGGAAACACCATATATTTT.

The V gene is TRBV28, the J gene TRBJ2-3, with D perhaps TRBD2 (6 bases). V shed 4 bases and J shed 9 bases, with 14 bases lying between them. Germline V CDR1 and CDR2: MDHEN, SYDVKM. The CDR3 consists of 13 residues. The CDR3 sequence: CASSSLSGHTQYF. The CDR3 region has the DNA TGTGCCAGCAGTTCCCTGAGCGGGCACACGCAGTATTTT.

This clone was picked up a small number of times. The V call is TRBV6-6, the J call TRBJ1-4, with TRBD1 matching 7 bases. The J segment lost 6 bases and the V segment lost 8 bases, leaving 3 bases of the junction unmatched. The CDR3 contains 12 residues. CDR1 is MNHNY and CDR2 is SVGAGI in the germline V gene (reference sequence). CDR3 residues: CASETGDEKLFF. The CDR3, as DNA: TGTGCCAGCGAAACAGGGGATGAAAAACTGTTTTTT.

The rearrangement links TRBV7-9 to TRBJ1-1; D unclear. This CDR3 region has 15 residues. Germline V CDR1 and CDR2: SEHNR, FQNEAQ (reference sequence). Trimming removed 1 base at V and 1 base at J, with 10 bases between. CDR3 DNA: TGTGCCAGCAGCTTAGGAGGGTCCCAGAACACTGAAGCTTTCTTT. This translates into CASSLGGSQNTEAFF. Combining the CDR3 with reference TRBV7-9 and TRBJ1-1 gives the whole variable domain DTGVSQNPRHKITKRGQNVTFRCDPISEHNRLYWYRQTLGQGPEFLTYFQNEAQLEKSRLLSDRFSAERPKGSFSTLEIQRTEQGDSAMYLCASSLGGSQNTEAFFGQGTRLTVV.

The CDR3 DNA follows: TGCGCCAGCAGCCCGAGGGTGGGGGGGAACCCTTACGAGCAGTACTTC. This translates into CASSPRVGGNPYEQYF. This chain connects TRBV4-1 to TRBJ2-7, with 7 bases fitting TRBD2. Germline CDR1 MGHRA, CDR2 YSYEKL. The CDR3 is 16 amino acids. V was clipped by 4 bases and J by 4 bases; unmatched bases: 13.

V usage is TRBV13 and J usage is TRBJ2-3; 9 bases match TRBD2. The V segment lost 3 bases and the J segment 5 bases; nucleotides outside the gene matches: 3. This CDR3 contains 14 residues. CDR1 and CDR2 (germline): PRHDT, FYEKMQ (reference sequence). CDR3 nucleotides: TGTGCCAGCAGCTTTGCACTAGCGGGAGATACGCAGTATTTT. This translates into CASSFALAGDTQYF.

The chain links TRBV29-1 to TRBJ2-1; TRBD2 might be the D (6 bases). The CDR3 loop spans 13 amino acids. Germline V lookup: CDR1 SQVTM, CDR2 ANQGSEA. V was shortened by 3 bases and J by 8 bases, with 14 bases between the two germline ends. CDR3 in amino acids: CSVDTRGFDEQFF. CDR3 coding DNA: TGCAGCGTTGACACACGGGGGTTCGATGAGCAGTTCTTC.

The CDR3 reads CASSQGNRRDYEQYF. Here the CDR3 DNA reads TGTGCCAGCAGCCAAGGCAATAGGAGAGACTACGAGCAGTACTTC. V gene TRBV4-2 combines with J gene TRBJ2-7, with unresolved D. Between the trimmed V and J ends, which lost 1 base and 3 bases, there was a span of 13 bases. The germline V gene encodes CDR1 LGHNA and CDR2 YNFKEQ. The CDR3 covers 15 residues.

The chain uses TRBV6-1 and TRBJ2-1; unclear D gene. Trimming cost V 5 bases and J 6 bases, with 5 bases left between them. The germline gives CDR1 MNHNS, CDR2 SASEGT. The CDR3 sequence is 11 residues long. CDR3 sequence (DNA): TGTGCCAGCAGTCTCGGCAATGAGCAGTTCTTC. Its protein product is CASSLGNEQFF.

The rearrangement links TRBV10-2 to TRBJ2-1; 8 bases are shared with TRBD2. CDR1 and CDR2 from the germline V gene are WSHSY and SAAADI. The CDR3 length is 15 residues. Losses at the gene ends were 2 bases for V and 6 bases for J; bases not matched to a gene: 6. For the CDR3, the DNA is TGCGCCAGCAGTGAGGGGCTAGCGGGTCCCAATGAGCAGTTCTTC. It codes for CASSEGLAGPNEQFF.

This clone was detected only once. The chain couples TRBV18 to TRBJ2-7; 7 bases are shared with TRBD2. Germline trimming cut 3 bases from V and 2 bases from J; bases unmatched to any gene: 7. This CDR3 spans 15 amino acids. Germline values: CDR1 KGHSH, CDR2 LQKENI. The CDR3 loop reads CASSPRGEVAYEQYF. The CDR3 DNA is TGTGCCAGCTCACCCCGGGGGGAGGTTGCCTACGAGCAGTACTTC.

The CDR3 protein is CASRAGSGTEAFF. In nucleotides, the CDR3 is TGTGCCAGCAGAGCAGGGTCTGGAACTGAAGCTTTCTTT. The chain carries TRBV2 and TRBJ1-1, with a weak D call TRBD1 (5 bases). Deletions cut 6 bases from V and 5 bases from J, with 13 bases between. Germline V gene sequence: CDR1 SNHLY, CDR2 FYNNEI. The CDR3 length is 13 residues. The full variable domain, its missing parts supplied by reference TRBV2 and TRBJ1-1, is EPEVTQTPSHQVTQMGQEVILRCVPISNHLYFYWYRQILGQKVEFLVSFYNNEISEKSEIFDDQFSVERPDGSNFTLKIRSTKLEDSAMYFCASRAGSGTEAFFGQGTRLTVV.

V is TRBV5-1 and J is TRBJ1-4, with TRBD1 identical over 8 bases. CDR3 length: 14 residues. V was pared by 4 bases and J by 8 bases, with 7 bases of the junction left unmatched. CDR1 and CDR2 from the germline V gene are SGHRS and YFSETQ. The CDR3, as DNA: TGCGCCAGCAGCCCGAGGACAGGGCAAGAAAAACTGTTTTTT. Translation: CASSPRTGQEKLFF.

The V call is TRBV21-1, the J call TRBJ2-3; TRBD2 is the table's D call, not checked against the DNA. TRBV21-1 is designated a pseudogene. The CDR3 extends over 17 amino acids. The CDR3 DNA sequence: TGTGCCAGCAGCCCGCCTGGGACTAGAAGTAGCACAGATACGCAGTATTTT. This sequence encodes CASSPPGTRSSTDTQYF.

The chain combines TRBV7-9 with TRBJ2-7, with a weak D call TRBD2 (5 bases). This CDR3 comprises 13 residues. V lost 3 bases to trimming and J lost 5 bases, with 11 bases between them. Germline V gives CDR1 SEHNR, CDR2 FQNEAQ (reference sequence). The CDR3 region is CASSLDWYNEQYF. DNA for the CDR3: TGTGCCAGCAGCTTGGACTGGTACAACGAGCAGTACTTC. Supplemented by reference TRBV7-9 and TRBJ2-7, the full variable domain reads DTGVSQNPRHKITKRGQNVTFRCDPISEHNRLYWYRQTLGQGPEFLTYFQNEAQLEKSRLLSDRFSAERPKGSFSTLEIQRTEQGDSAMYLCASSLDWYNEQYFGPGTRLTVT.

The CDR3 loop reads CASSLHLGENTEAFF. CDR3 nucleotides: TGTGCCAGCAGCCTTCATCTAGGGGAGAACACTGAAGCTTTCTTT. This sequence joins TRBV9 and TRBJ1-1, with TRBD1 as a possible D gene (5 bases). This CDR3 is built from 15 residues. Germline V gene data show CDR1 as SGDLS and CDR2 as YYNGEE. V lost 4 bases and J 1 base, leaving 14 bases between the germline ends.

V usage is TRBV28 and J usage is TRBJ1-2; TRBD1 aligns across 8 bases. The CDR3 runs to 13 residues. After removal of 4 bases from V and 8 bases from J, the junction contained 6 bases not matched to a gene. Per the germline V gene, CDR1 is MDHEN and CDR2 is SYDVKM. The CDR3 loop is CASSYQGAGGYTF. In DNA form, the CDR3 reads TGTGCCAGCAGTTACCAGGGGGCAGGGGGCTACACCTTC.